This T cell receptor beta chain was sequenced for a study of blood T cell repertoires in COVID-19. As for the study in general: Acute and convalescent COVID-19 samples came from the United States, Italy and Spain.

Using immunoSEQ multiplex PCR, the repertoire was profiled, and TCRdb retains in-frame clones only, with some absent. The data contain about 160,000 clones, about 83% of them singletons. Germline loops: CDR1 KGHSH, CDR2 LQKENI. V shed 3 bases, J shed 1 base, and the junction held 0 bases outside the gene matches. The CDR3 length is 14 residues. On this clone: The sample carries other DNA sequences with the same CDR3.

The V and J genes are TRBV18 and TRBJ1-1; 9 bases match TRBD1. Sample: peripheral blood. The source is a woman older than 75 with acute or convalescent COVID-19. The CDR3 DNA reads TGTGCCAGCTCACCGGGACAGGGGAACACTGAAGCTTTCTTT. It specifies CASSPGQGNTEAFF.